This T cell receptor (beta chain) was captured by sequencing in a study of shared T cell receptors in the human thymus. CDR1 and CDR2 from the germline V gene are LNHNV and YYDKDF (reference sequence). This CDR3 is 13 amino acids long. Deletions cut 6 bases from V and 2 bases from J, with 11 bases between. Repertoires were generated with immunoSEQ multiplex PCR, while TCRdb's copy carries only in-frame clones and drops some. Seen here are approximately 580,000 clones, 75% to 80% observed once, and the top ten hold 0.01% to 0.015%. These data are also associated with another study on human thymus T cells. That report notes: Related research described strongly overlapping thymic repertoires in unrelated people.

The chain uses TRBV15 and TRBJ2-7; TRBD1 is a possible D gene (6 bases). What was sequenced was thymocytes. The origin of this receptor is a boy younger than two with a congenital heart defect. The CDR3 nucleotides are TGTGCCACCAGGGGGCCAGGGGCCTACGAGCAGTACTTC. Amino acid sequence: CATRGPGAYEQYF.